A single sample gave rise to the 8 T cell receptor beta chains below, sequenced in a study of cytomegalovirus exposure and HLA in healthy donors. The PCR contained 60 Vbeta and 13 Jbeta primers. The data were produced by immunoSEQ multiplex PCR, yet TCRdb's version contains in-frame clones alone and is incomplete. The data hold more than 95,000 clones, with about 70% observed a single time. Specimen: PBMCs. The receptors were sampled from a man younger than 45 in good health and CMV-seronegative.

The chain combines TRBV7-3 with TRBJ2-5, with D possibly TRBD2 on 5 matching bases. Germline values: CDR1 SGHTA, CDR2 FQGTGA. CDR3 size: 14 residues. Trimming removed 7 bases at V and 0 bases at J, with 12 bases between. The CDR3 loop is CASNVPGNQETQYF. The CDR3 DNA is TGTGCCAGCAACGTACCGGGGAACCAAGAGACCCAGTACTTC.

The chain carries TRBV6-1 and TRBJ2-5; D is perhaps TRBD2 (5 bases). Germline values: CDR1 MNHNS, CDR2 SASEGT. The CDR3 has 16 residues. V was trimmed by 2 bases and J by 3 bases, leaving 16 bases between them. The chain's CDR3 is CASSEKFRGREETQYF. DNA for the CDR3: TGTGCCAGCAGTGAAAAGTTCCGGGGTCGGGAAGAGACCCAGTACTTC.

This clone has more than one count but fewer than ten. The chain carries TRBV28 and TRBJ2-7, with D tentatively TRBD1 (5 bases). Germline CDR1 and CDR2: MDHEN and SYDVKM. V was cut by 2 bases and J by 6 bases, with 8 bases left in between. CDR3 length: 12 amino acids. The CDR3 is CASSLQGSEQYF. The CDR3 nucleotides read TGTGCCAGCAGTTTACAGGGAAGCGAGCAGTACTTC.

J is TRBJ2-1 and V is TRBV7-2; 11 bases map to TRBD2. Germline-derived CDR1 and CDR2 are SGHTA and FQGNSA. J lost 2 bases, V lost 5 bases, and 2 bases had no gene match. This CDR3 has 15 residues. CDR3 in DNA: TGTGCCAGCAGCCCGACTAGCGGGACCTACAATGAGCAGTTCTTC. Translation: CASSPTSGTYNEQFF.

This clone was recorded a few times. J is TRBJ2-7 and V is TRBV21-1; the DNA was not compared with TRBD1, the D call given in the table. TRBV21-1 is a recognized pseudogene. The CDR3 runs 14 residues. Here the CDR3 DNA reads TGTGCCAGCAGCACCGACAGGGTGTGGGACGAGCAGTACTTC. Residues: CASSTDRVWDEQYF.

This chain joins TRBV19 and TRBJ1-5, with 7 bases lining up with TRBD1. Germline CDR1 LNHDA, CDR2 SQIVND (reference sequence). Trimming removed 5 bases from V and 2 bases from J; junction bases left unmatched: 6. The CDR3 runs 15 residues. CDR3 amino acids: CASSAYRGGNQPQHF. CDR3 nucleotide sequence: TGTGCCAGTAGTGCCTACAGGGGAGGCAATCAGCCCCAGCATTTT.

The table lists this clone with a few counts. This chain links TRBV7-2 with TRBJ1-4; a possible D gene is TRBD1 (6 bases). Trimming left V 5 bases short and J 7 bases short, with 17 bases between. Germline V gene lookup returns CDR1 SGHTA and CDR2 FQGNSA. The CDR3 sequence is 15 residues long. The CDR3 bases are TGTGCCAGCAGCCTCGGGACATCAGTGGGTGAAAAACTGTTTTTT. Protein sequence: CASSLGTSVGEKLFF.

This chain connects TRBV27 to TRBJ2-5; the match to TRBD2 covers 9 bases. This CDR3 contains 17 residues. Per the germline V gene, CDR1 is MNHEY and CDR2 is SMNVEV (reference sequence). After removal of 3 bases from V and 4 bases from J, the junction contained 12 bases not matched to a gene. The CDR3 region has the DNA TGTGCCAGCAGTTTGGGCAGGGGTAGCGGGAGTTCAGAGACCCAGTACTTC. It translates to CASSLGRGSGSSETQYF.